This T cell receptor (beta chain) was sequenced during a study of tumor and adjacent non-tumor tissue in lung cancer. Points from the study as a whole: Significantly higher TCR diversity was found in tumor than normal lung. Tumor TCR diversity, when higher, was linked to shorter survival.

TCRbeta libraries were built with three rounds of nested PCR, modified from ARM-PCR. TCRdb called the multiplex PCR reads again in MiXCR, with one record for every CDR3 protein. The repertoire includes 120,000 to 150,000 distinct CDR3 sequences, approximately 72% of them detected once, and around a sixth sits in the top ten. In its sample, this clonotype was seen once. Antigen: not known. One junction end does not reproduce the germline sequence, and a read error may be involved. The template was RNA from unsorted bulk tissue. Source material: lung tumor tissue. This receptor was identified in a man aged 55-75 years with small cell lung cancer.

Here the CDR3 DNA reads TGCGCCAGCGGCCAAGTTTTATTAGGCCACTCTGGGGCCAACGTTCTGACTTTC. As protein: CASGQVLLGHSGANVLTF. This sequence joins TRBV4-1 and TRBJ2-6; tentatively, D is TRBD1 (5 bases). The length of the CDR3 is 18 residues. Germline values: CDR1 MGHRA, CDR2 YSYEKL.